This T cell receptor (beta chain) was sequenced for a study of identical twins. In germline, CDR1 is LGHNA, CDR2 YSLEER. The CDR3 totals 13 residues. The V end was cut by 0 bases, the J end by 4 bases, with 6 bases between. All of the donors were Caucasians in good health. TCRdb redid the calling of the 5' RACE reads with MiXCR, one entry per CDR3 protein. The table lists fewer than 900,000 distinct CDR3 sequences, roughly 18% of them singletons. Notes on this clonotype: As yet, its antigen is unknown.

Overall study findings and caveats: A partial confounding effect on zero-insertion analyses could come from invariant MAIT and iNKT cells.

This sample also belongs to another study, concerning T cells expressing NK-cell markers. That work states: The study drew TCR beta repertoires from sorted CD3+CD56+NKG2C+, CD3+CD56+NKG2C- and CD3+CD56-NKG2C+ T cells.

The chain joins TRBV4-3 to TRBJ2-5; D uncertain. This clonotype was obtained from a woman aged 18-35 years in good health. Sequencing input: PBMCs. As DNA, the CDR3 is TGCGCCAGCAGCCAAGATAAGGGAGAGACCCAGTACTTC. Amino acid sequence: CASSQDKGETQYF.